A single sample is the source of the 10 T cell receptor beta chains below, sequenced in a study of cytomegalovirus exposure and HLA in healthy donors. Measured with immunoSEQ multiplex PCR; TCRdb has only the in-frame clones, and not every one. The sample shows over 200,000 clones, 70% to 90% of them seen only once. Sequenced input: PBMCs. The source is a woman aged 18-30 years in good health and CMV-seronegative.

The V and J genes are TRBV6-6 and TRBJ2-3; 8 bases match TRBD2. This CDR3 comprises 16 residues. V lost 6 bases and J lost 4; bases outside the gene matches: 12. Germline lookup yields CDR1 MNHNY and CDR2 SVGAGI (reference sequence). The CDR3 DNA follows: TGTGCCAGCAGGCATGGGCTTAGCGGGACCTCAGATACGCAGTATTTT. Its translation: CASRHGLSGTSDTQYF.

The sample holds a few counts of this clone. This chain joins TRBV2 and TRBJ1-2; D unclear. V lost 4 bases to trimming and J lost 6 bases, with 6 bases between them. The CDR3 runs to 11 residues. The germline V gene encodes CDR1 SNHLY and CDR2 FYNNEI. The CDR3 DNA sequence: TGTGCCAGCAGTGCCCCGGATGGCTACACCTTC. This translates into CASSAPDGYTF.

The rearrangement uses TRBV7-2 and TRBJ2-7, with D hard to call. The germline gives CDR1 SGHTA, CDR2 FQGNSA. The V end lost 0 bases, the J end lost 2 bases, and 5 bases lay between the germline ends. This CDR3 region has 13 residues. The DNA for the CDR3 is TGTGCCAGCAGCTTAGCTATCGCCTACGAGCAGTACTTC. Protein: CASSLAIAYEQYF. The full variable domain, its missing parts supplied by reference TRBV7-2 and TRBJ2-7, is GAGVSQSPSNKVTEKGKDVELRCDPISGHTALYWYRQSLGQGLEFLIYFQGNSAPDKSGLPSDRFSAERTGGSVSTLTIQRTQQEDSAVYLCASSLAIAYEQYFGPGTRLTVT.

The chain recombines TRBV4-1 with TRBJ2-5; D is undetermined. The CDR3 spans 11 residues. The V gene's germline CDR1 is MGHRA and CDR2 YSYEKL. Deletions cut 0 bases from V and 8 bases from J, with 4 bases between. CDR3 sequence (DNA): TGCGCCAGCAGCCAAGATTTAACCCAGTACTTC. Translating it yields CASSQDLTQYF.

The chain uses TRBV7-8 and TRBJ2-1, with TRBD2 matching over 11 bases. The CDR3 totals 20 residues. With V trimmed by 1 base and J by 0 bases, 11 bases remained unmatched. Germline V gene data show CDR1 as SGHVS and CDR2 as FQNEAQ. As DNA, the CDR3 is TGTGCCAGCAGCTTAGTCGTTGCTAGCGGGAGGCCTAGCTCCTACAATGAGCAGTTCTTC. Translated, it gives CASSLVVASGRPSSYNEQFF.

The V call is TRBV30, the J call TRBJ1-1; the D is unclear. The CDR3 consists of 12 residues. Deletions cut 4 bases from V and 11 bases from J, with 17 bases between. The germline V gene encodes CDR1 GTSNPN and CDR2 SVGIG (reference sequence). The CDR3 region is CAWTESQVEAFF. In DNA, the CDR3 is TGTGCCTGGACCGAGTCGCAAGTGGAGGCTTTCTTT.

This rearrangement joins TRBV2 to TRBJ2-3; 7 nucleotides match TRBD2. V trimming: 8 bases; J trimming: 2 bases; junction bases outside the gene matches: 7. The CDR3 length is 14 residues. Germline V gene lookup returns CDR1 SNHLY and CDR2 FYNNEI. The CDR3 DNA reads as TGTGCCAGCCAGGTCGGGACTAACACAGATACGCAGTATTTT. As protein: CASQVGTNTDTQYF. The whole variable domain, filled in from reference TRBV2 and TRBJ2-3, reads EPEVTQTPSHQVTQMGQEVILRCVPISNHLYFYWYRQILGQKVEFLVSFYNNEISEKSEIFDDQFSVERPDGSNFTLKIRSTKLEDSAMYFCASQVGTNTDTQYFGPGTRLTVL.

J is TRBJ2-1 and V is TRBV9; 7 positions agree with TRBD1. CDR1 is SGDLS, CDR2 YYNGEE, per germline. The CDR3 consists of 15 residues. J lost 4 bases, V lost 3 bases, and 7 bases had no gene match. CDR3 residues: CASSAHRGGYNEQFF. DNA for the CDR3: TGTGCCAGCAGCGCCCACAGGGGTGGGTACAATGAGCAGTTCTTC.

The chain employs TRBV6-1 and TRBJ1-1, with D possibly matching TRBD1 (6 bases). CDR3 length equals 13 residues. Trimming shortened V by 2 bases and J by 10 bases, and 14 bases separated the two germline ends. The germline V gene has CDR1 MNHNS and CDR2 SASEGT. The CDR3 nucleotides read TGTGCCAGCAGTGAAAGCGGGACACCAGTAGCTTTCTTT. It codes for CASSESGTPVAFF.

Concerning this clone itself: Other DNA variants within this sample encode the same CDR3. The chain combines TRBV29-1 with TRBJ2-7; D unclear. The CDR3 spans 11 residues. V lost 4 bases and J lost 0, with 4 bases in between. The germline CDR1 and CDR2 sequences are SQVTM and ANQGSEA. The CDR3 protein is CSVVSSYEQYF. The CDR3 DNA follows: TGCAGCGTTGTTAGCTCCTACGAGCAGTACTTC.